This T cell receptor beta chain was profiled in a study of blood T cell repertoires in COVID-19. Libraries were prepared by immunoSEQ multiplex PCR; TCRdb keeps only in-frame clonotypes and omits some of them. The sample has 100,000 to 150,000 clones, over 80% seen once. The CDR3 consists of 14 residues. V lost 3 bases and J 1 base, leaving 11 bases between the germline ends. Per germline, CDR1 DFQATT and CDR2 SNEGSKA (reference sequence). This clonotype was obtained from a woman between 65 and 79 years old with acute or convalescent COVID-19. Sequencing input: peripheral blood. The chain uses TRBV20-1 and TRBJ2-3; TRBD1 is a possible D gene (6 bases). CDR3 sequence (DNA): TGCAGTGCTAGTTTGGACAGCCGCACAGATACGCAGTATTTT. As protein: CSASLDSRTDTQYF.